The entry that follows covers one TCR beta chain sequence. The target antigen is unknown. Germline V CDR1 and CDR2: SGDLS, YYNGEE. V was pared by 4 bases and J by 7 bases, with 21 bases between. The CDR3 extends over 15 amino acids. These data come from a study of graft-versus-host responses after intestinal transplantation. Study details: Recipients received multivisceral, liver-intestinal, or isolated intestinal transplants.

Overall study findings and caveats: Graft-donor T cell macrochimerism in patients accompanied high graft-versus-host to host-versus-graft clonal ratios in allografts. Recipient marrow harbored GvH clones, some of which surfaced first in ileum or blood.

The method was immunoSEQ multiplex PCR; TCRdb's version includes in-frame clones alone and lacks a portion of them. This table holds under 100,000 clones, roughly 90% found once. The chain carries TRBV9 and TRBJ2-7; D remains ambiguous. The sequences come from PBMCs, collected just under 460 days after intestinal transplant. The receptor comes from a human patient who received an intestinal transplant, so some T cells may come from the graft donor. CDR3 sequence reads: CASSLQPTPNWEQYF. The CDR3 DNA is TGTGCCAGCAGCCTTCAGCCAACCCCGAACTGGGAGCAGTACTTC.